The sequence of this T cell receptor (beta chain) was determined in a study of CD8 T cell repertoires and HIV-1 epitope variants. Study-level information: Controls included no peptide, Ebola AY9 epitope, and a CMV, EBV, flu pool. Autologous T cell-negative cells served as antigen-presenting cells in equal numbers.

This clone appeared once. Its antigen is still unknown. The ends lost 5 bases at V and 1 base at J; junction bases unmatched: 6. Germline CDR1 SEHNR, CDR2 FQNEAQ (reference sequence). The length of the CDR3 is 15 residues. Findings and limits, study-wide: Nine antigen-specific TCR beta clonotypes were found; five or six seemed cross-reactive to variants.

Data came from immunoSEQ multiplex PCR; TCRdb stores just in-frame clones and leaves some out. The sample lists some 4,400 clones; approximately 61% were seen once. The chain couples TRBV7-9 to TRBJ2-7; 9 positions agree with TRBD2. Input material: cultured CD8+ T cells derived from PBMCs. The sequence was collected from a male donor with HIV. CDR3 residues: CASSPSAGGSYEQYF. In DNA form, the CDR3 reads TGTGCCAGCAGCCCGTCCGCGGGAGGGTCCTACGAGCAGTACTTC.